This T cell receptor (beta chain) was sequenced during a study of T cell responses to AZD1222 COVID-19 vaccine. Sequenced by immunoSEQ multiplex PCR; TCRdb stores in-frame clones only, minus some. The sample lists roughly 260,000 clones; roughly 93% were seen once. Study-wide points: The number of AZD1222 recipients seropositive at baseline was only five to seven. Possibly, clonal diversity was underestimated; donors were largely white British and included more females.

A word on this clone: Its antigen is undetermined.

The germline CDR1 and CDR2 sequences are MDHEN and SYDVKM. The CDR3 extends over 16 amino acids. Trimming removed 6 bases at V and 8 bases at J, with 23 bases between. This sequence was found in an adult in good health. Sequences were derived from peripheral blood, sampled on day 0 of AZD1222 vaccination. The J gene is TRBJ2-4, the V gene TRBV28; TRBD2 is a possible D gene (7 bases). As DNA, the CDR3 is TGTGCCAGCAGACCCCGTGGGGGAAGGGGGGGTGACATTCAGTACTTC. Protein: CASRPRGGRGGDIQYF.